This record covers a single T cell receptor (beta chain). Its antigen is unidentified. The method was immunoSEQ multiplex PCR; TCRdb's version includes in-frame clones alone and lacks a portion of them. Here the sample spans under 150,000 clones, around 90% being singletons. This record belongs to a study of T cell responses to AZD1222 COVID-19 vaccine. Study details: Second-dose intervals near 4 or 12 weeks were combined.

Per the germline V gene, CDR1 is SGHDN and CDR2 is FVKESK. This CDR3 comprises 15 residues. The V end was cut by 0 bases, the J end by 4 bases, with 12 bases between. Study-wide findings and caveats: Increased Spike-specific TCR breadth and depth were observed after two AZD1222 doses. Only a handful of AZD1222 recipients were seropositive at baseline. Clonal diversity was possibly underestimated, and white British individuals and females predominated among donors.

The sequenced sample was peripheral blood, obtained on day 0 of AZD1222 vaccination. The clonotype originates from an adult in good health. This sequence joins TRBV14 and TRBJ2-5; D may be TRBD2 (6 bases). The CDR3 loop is CASSQDQARGETQYF. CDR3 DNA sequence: TGTGCCAGCAGCCAAGACCAGGCGCGGGGAGAGACCCAGTACTTC. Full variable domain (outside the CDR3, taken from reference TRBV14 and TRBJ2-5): EAGVTQFPSHSVIEKGQTVTLRCDPISGHDNLYWYRRVMGKEIKFLLHFVKESKQDESGMPNNRFLAERTGGTYSTLKVQPAELEDSGVYFCASSQDQARGETQYFGPGTRLLVL.